The rows below give T cell receptor beta chains drawn from one sample of a study of T cells in localized non-small cell lung cancer. Clones were sequenced by immunoSEQ multiplex PCR, and TCRdb holds only the in-frame ones, with some missing. The top ten clones hold about 2.2% of a sample with over 25,000 clones, approximately 90% of them seen once. This material consisted of peripheral blood, taken before any cancer treatment. The origin of the receptors is a female donor over 55 with stage I lung adenocarcinoma. CDR3s include the opening cysteine and the closing phenylalanine or tryptophan. The D gene is left open where the match is weak. Where a row states a size, it is once, few, many or the class of an expanded clone; other rows omit it.

D: TRBD1
J: TRBJ1-6
V: TRBV6-6
size: NA
CDR3: CASIKGQVDSPLHF
DNA: TGTGCCAGCATTAAGGGACAGGTCGATTCACCCCTCCACTTT

D: TRBD1
J: TRBJ2-5
V: TRBV18
size: NA
CDR3: CASSPDRGKTQYF
DNA: TGTGCCAGCTCACCAGACAGGGGCAAGACCCAGTACTTC

D: TRBD1
J: TRBJ1-2
V: TRBV5-1
size: NA
CDR3: CASSSGQGLDYGYTF
DNA: TGCGCCAGCAGCTCAGGACAGGGGCTCGACTATGGCTACACCTTC

D: NA
J: TRBJ1-1
V: TRBV6-4
size: NA
CDR3: CASSDSWGRAFF
DNA: TGTGCCAGCAGTGACTCATGGGGGCGAGCTTTCTTT

D: TRBD1
J: TRBJ1-6
V: TRBV30
size: NA
CDR3: CAWEGDRDNSPLHF
DNA: TGTGCCTGGGAGGGCGACAGGGACAATTCACCCCTCCACTTT

D: NA
J: TRBJ1-5
V: TRBV30
size: NA
CDR3: CAFRDSNQPQHF
DNA: TGTGCCTTCAGGGATAGCAATCAGCCCCAGCATTTT

D: TRBD2
J: TRBJ2-7
V: TRBV7-2
size: once
CDR3: CASSIRGTSGGPGNYEQYF
DNA: TGTGCCAGCAGCATCCGCGGGACTAGCGGGGGGCCGGGGAATTACGAGCAGTACTTC

D: TRBD2
J: TRBJ2-7
V: TRBV7-2
size: NA
CDR3: CASSQPSGGVSYEQYF
DNA: TGTGCCAGCAGCCAACCTAGCGGGGGGGTTTCCTACGAGCAGTACTTC

D: NA
J: TRBJ1-5
V: TRBV18
size: NA
CDR3: CASSSGVGSGNQPQHF
DNA: TGTGCCAGCTCATCCGGCGTTGGCTCGGGCAATCAGCCCCAGCATTTT

D: NA
J: TRBJ2-2
V: TRBV25-1
size: NA
CDR3: CASSEYDRYTGELFF
DNA: TGTGCCAGCAGTGAATACGACAGATACACCGGGGAGCTGTTTTTT

D: NA
J: TRBJ2-7
V: TRBV6-5
size: NA
CDR3: CASRTSVYEQYF
DNA: TGTGCCAGCCGGACTTCGGTCTACGAGCAGTACTTC

D: TRBD2
J: TRBJ2-5
V: TRBV11-3
size: NA
CDR3: CASSLGVTSGVETQYF
DNA: TGTGCCAGCAGCTTAGGGGTCACTAGCGGGGTGGAGACCCAGTACTTC

D: NA
J: TRBJ2-1
V: TRBV18
size: NA
CDR3: CASSPVQGYNEQFF
DNA: TGTGCCAGCTCACCGGTACAGGGCTACAATGAGCAGTTCTTC

D: TRBD1
J: TRBJ2-2
V: TRBV6-5
size: NA
CDR3: CASSPPRGRAGELFF
DNA: TGTGCCAGCAGTCCTCCCAGGGGGCGAGCCGGGGAGCTGTTTTTT

D: NA
J: TRBJ2-7
V: TRBV19
size: NA
CDR3: CASSRAPIYEQYF
DNA: TGTGCCAGTAGTAGGGCGCCCATCTACGAGCAGTACTTC

D: TRBD2
J: TRBJ2-5
V: TRBV6-5
size: NA
CDR3: CASSGTSVTQYF
DNA: TGTGCCAGCAGTGGGACTAGCGTGACCCAGTACTTC

D: TRBD1
J: TRBJ2-3
V: TRBV7-9
size: NA
CDR3: CASRPRGPLGTQYF
DNA: TGTGCCAGCAGACCGAGGGGGCCTTTAGGTACGCAGTATTTT

D: NA
J: TRBJ2-1
V: TRBV5-6
size: NA
CDR3: CASSQGFSSYNEQFF
DNA: TGTGCCAGCAGCCAGGGATTTTCCTCCTACAATGAGCAGTTCTTC

D: NA
J: TRBJ1-1
V: TRBV9
size: NA
CDR3: CASSATNRGSWTEAFF
DNA: TGTGCCAGCAGCGCGACCAACCGGGGGAGTTGGACTGAAGCTTTCTTT

D: TRBD2
J: TRBJ2-3
V: TRBV29-1
size: NA
CDR3: CSVEGASGTRGTDTQYF
DNA: TGCAGCGTTGAGGGAGCCTCCGGGACTAGGGGCACAGATACGCAGTATTTT

D: NA
J: TRBJ2-1
V: TRBV19
size: NA
CDR3: CASSISGRGYNEQFF
DNA: TGTGCCAGTAGTATTTCGGGACGGGGGTACAATGAGCAGTTCTTC

D: NA
J: TRBJ1-6
V: TRBV6-4
size: NA
CDR3: CASSRDGVSPLHF
DNA: TGTGCCAGCAGTAGGGACGGTGTTTCACCCCTCCACTTT

D: TRBD1
J: TRBJ2-3
V: TRBV5-6
size: NA
CDR3: CASTLVGGHTQYF
DNA: TGTGCCAGCACCCTGGTAGGGGGCCATACGCAGTATTTT

D: TRBD2
J: TRBJ2-1
V: TRBV11-2
size: NA
CDR3: CASSLGLAEYNEQFF
DNA: TGTGCCAGCAGCTTGGGACTAGCGGAGTACAATGAGCAGTTCTTC

D: NA
J: TRBJ2-3
V: TRBV29-1
size: NA
CDR3: CSVSGWDWGTDTQYF
DNA: TGCAGCGTTTCGGGGTGGGACTGGGGCACAGATACGCAGTATTTT

D: NA
J: TRBJ1-5
V: TRBV9
size: NA
CDR3: CASSFDGSNQPQHF
DNA: TGTGCCAGCAGTTTTGACGGCAGCAATCAGCCCCAGCATTTT

D: NA
J: TRBJ1-2
V: TRBV19
size: NA
CDR3: CASSSGILNYGYTF
DNA: TGTGCCAGTAGTAGCGGCATCTTGAACTATGGCTACACCTTC

D: TRBD1
J: TRBJ2-1
V: TRBV5-1
size: NA
CDR3: CASSWDRVNEQFF
DNA: TGCGCCAGCAGCTGGGACAGGGTCAATGAGCAGTTCTTC

D: NA
J: TRBJ2-1
V: TRBV11-3
size: NA
CDR3: CASSLGTDGEQFF
DNA: TGTGCCAGCAGCTTAGGCACTGATGGTGAGCAGTTCTTC